This TCR beta chain was recovered during a study of blood T cell repertoires in COVID-19. Whole-study context: The samples span acute and convalescent COVID-19 from the United States, Italy and Spain. From T cells, B-cell-depleted T cells, or PBMCs came the material, which was cDNA or gDNA.

The J segment lost 8 bases and the V segment lost 4 bases, leaving 7 bases of the junction unmatched. The CDR3 spans 14 residues. Per germline, CDR1 LGHDT and CDR2 YNNKEL (reference sequence). As handled by the study authors: Counts of nucleated cells, estimated from reference gene primer amplification, were obtained. Some clones are missing from TCRdb's copy, which holds only in-frame ones; the method was immunoSEQ multiplex PCR. The V and J calls and clone size were taken over from that table, and D and trimming were inferred from the DNA. In the table there are approximately 45,000 clones, under 85% of which are singletons.

This TCR was recovered from a human donor in a cohort sampled during active COVID-19. Material for sequencing was peripheral blood. The chain uses TRBV3-1 (or the pseudogene TRBV3-2) and TRBJ1-4, with 7 bases that match TRBD1. The DNA of the CDR3 is TGTGCCAGCAGCCGACAGGGAACGCAGGAAAAACTGTTTTTT. Translated, it gives CASSRQGTQEKLFF.